This T cell receptor (beta chain) was captured in a study of blood T cell repertoires in COVID-19. Turning to the study itself: The origin of the acute and convalescent COVID-19 samples was the United States, Italy and Spain. T cells, B-cell-depleted T cells, or PBMCs supplied cDNA or gDNA.

Original methodology: Estimated nucleated cell counts came from reference gene primer amplification. Assay used: immunoSEQ multiplex PCR; TCRdb lists only in-frame clones, some missing. V and J calls plus clone size are reproduced from that table; the DNA served to infer D and trimming. There are 250,000 to 350,000 clones in the sample; less than 85% occur only once, and 2.5% to 3% lies in the top ten. In assigning cohorts, the study relied on participant-reported clinical history. Germline V gene data show CDR1 as SEHNR and CDR2 as FQNEAQ (reference sequence). Unmatched junction bases numbered 6, after V lost 4 bases and J lost 1 base. The CDR3 totals 15 residues.

The sequenced sample was PBMCs or T cells enriched from blood (not recorded which). The chain is built from TRBV7-9 and TRBJ2-7, with 8 bases lining up with TRBD1. This receptor was identified in a woman in her 50s who had recovered from COVID-19. CDR3 in amino acids: CASSSGQGVSYEQYF. CDR3 nucleotide sequence: TGTGCCAGCAGCTCCGGACAGGGAGTATCCTACGAGCAGTACTTC.